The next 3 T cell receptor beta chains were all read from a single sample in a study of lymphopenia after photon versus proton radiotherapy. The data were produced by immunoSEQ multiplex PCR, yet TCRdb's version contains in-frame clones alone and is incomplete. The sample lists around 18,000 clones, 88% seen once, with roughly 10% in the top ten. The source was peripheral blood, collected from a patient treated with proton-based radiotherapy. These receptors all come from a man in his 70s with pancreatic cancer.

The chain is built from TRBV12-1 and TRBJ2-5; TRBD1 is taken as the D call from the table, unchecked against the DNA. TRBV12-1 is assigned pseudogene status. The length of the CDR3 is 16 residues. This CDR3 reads CASSTRDRGRGETQYF. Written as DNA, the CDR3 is TGTGCCAGCAGCACCCGGGACAGGGGGCGGGGGGAGACCCAGTACTTC.

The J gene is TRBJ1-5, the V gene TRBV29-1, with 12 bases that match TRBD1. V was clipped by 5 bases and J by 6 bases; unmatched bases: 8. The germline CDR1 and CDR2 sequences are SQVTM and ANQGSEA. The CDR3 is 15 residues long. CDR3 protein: CSVRLGTGGGQPQHF. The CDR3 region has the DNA TGCAGCGTTAGGCTCGGGACAGGGGGCGGTCAGCCCCAGCATTTT.

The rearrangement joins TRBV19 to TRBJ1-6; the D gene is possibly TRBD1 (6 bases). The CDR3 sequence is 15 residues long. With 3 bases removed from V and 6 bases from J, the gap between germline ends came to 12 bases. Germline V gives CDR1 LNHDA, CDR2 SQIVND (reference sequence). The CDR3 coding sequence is TGTGCCAGTAGTATCCGGACAGCCCTTAATTCACCCCTCCACTTT. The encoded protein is CASSIRTALNSPLHF.